This paragraph covers one T cell receptor (beta chain) sequence. What it recognizes is unknown. A junction boundary mismatches the germline segment, possibly from a read error. These data originate in a study of blood T cells in healthy people across ages. Overall study results and limits: Samples with more naive T cells showed higher observed beta diversity.

Germline values: CDR1 MRHNA, CDR2 SNTAGT. This CDR3 spans 16 amino acids. The use of a sample-barcoded 5' primer and a J-beta primer mix characterized a second PCR of about 7 to 12 cycles. Using its own MiXCR run on the 5' RACE reads, TCRdb lists one record per CDR3 protein. The table shows 750,000 to 950,000 distinct CDR3 sequences, with about 28% occurring only once. These data were also reused for a study on T cells of mothers and their children. That report notes: Microchimeric T cell clones that persisted were not detected.

The sample consisted of blood. The chain carries TRBV6-4 and TRBJ2-1; 11 bases agree with TRBD2. The sequence came from a woman aged 40 to 50 in good health. This chain's CDR3 is CTSSDNLAGGYNKQFF. The CDR3 region has the DNA TGTACCAGCAGTGACAACCTAGCGGGGGGCTACAATAAGCAGTTCTTC.